The entry below describes one T cell receptor (beta chain). As yet, its antigen is unknown. The sample comes from a study of cytomegalovirus exposure and HLA in healthy donors. Study-level findings and limits: Published work reported that the classifier diagnosed cytomegalovirus status with high specificity and sensitivity.

Vbeta (60) and Jbeta (13) primers were used in the PCR. Some clones are missing from TCRdb's copy, which holds only in-frame ones; the method was immunoSEQ multiplex PCR. The sample has about 190,000 clones; 80% to 90% are singletons. The specimen sequenced was PBMCs. This receptor was taken from a man aged 40-49 years in good health and CMV-seropositive.

The CDR3 region has the DNA TGTGCCAGTAGTATAGCGGGACAGGGGACCTTCGGGACAGATACGCAGTATTTT. This codes for CASSIAGQGTFGTDTQYF. V is TRBV19 and J is TRBJ2-3; 10 nucleotides align to TRBD1. CDR1 is LNHDA, CDR2 SQIVND, per germline (reference sequence). The CDR3 length is 18 residues. After removal of 1 base from V and 3 bases from J, the junction contained 10 bases not matched to a gene.